The subject of this entry is one TCR beta chain. TCRdb keeps only in-frame clones here, not all; method: immunoSEQ multiplex PCR. In the table there are 100,000 to 150,000 clones, 75% to 85% of which are singletons. This entry belongs to a study of blood T cell repertoires in COVID-19. Overall study context: Samples representing acute and convalescent COVID-19 were sourced from the United States, Italy and Spain. From T cells, B-cell-depleted T cells, or PBMCs came the material, which was cDNA or gDNA.

This CDR3 has 16 residues. Germline CDR1 reads SGHVS; CDR2 reads FQNEAQ. J gave up 3 bases and V 4 bases, and 7 bases lay outside the gene matches. V is TRBV7-8 and J is TRBJ1-2, with 11 positions matching TRBD1. Sequencing was done on a sample of peripheral blood. This clonotype originated in a man aged 35 to 55 with active or convalescent COVID-19. In DNA, the CDR3 is TGTGCCAGCAGCTCAACCGGGACAGGGGGGTACTATGGCTACACCTTC. It translates to CASSSTGTGGYYGYTF.